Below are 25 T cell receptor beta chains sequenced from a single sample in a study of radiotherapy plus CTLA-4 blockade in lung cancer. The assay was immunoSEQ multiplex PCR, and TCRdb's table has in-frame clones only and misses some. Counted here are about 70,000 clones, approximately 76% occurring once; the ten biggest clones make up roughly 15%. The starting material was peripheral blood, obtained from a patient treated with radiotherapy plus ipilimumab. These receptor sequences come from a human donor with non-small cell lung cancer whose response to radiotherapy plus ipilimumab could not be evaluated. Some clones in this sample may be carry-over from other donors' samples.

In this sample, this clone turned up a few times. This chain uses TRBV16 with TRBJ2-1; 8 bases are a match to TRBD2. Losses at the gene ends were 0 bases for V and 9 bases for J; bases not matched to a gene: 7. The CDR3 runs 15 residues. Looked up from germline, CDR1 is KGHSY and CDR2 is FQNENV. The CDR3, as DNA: TGTGCCAGCAGCCAATCCCGGGGGGGCATAGGTGAGCAGTTCTTC. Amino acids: CASSQSRGGIGEQFF.

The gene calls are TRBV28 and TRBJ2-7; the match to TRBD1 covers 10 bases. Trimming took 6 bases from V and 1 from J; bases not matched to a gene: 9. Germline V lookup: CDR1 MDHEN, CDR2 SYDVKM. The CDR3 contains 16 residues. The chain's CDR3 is CASRGLGQGISYEQYF. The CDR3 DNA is TGTGCCAGCAGGGGCCTGGGACAGGGGATTTCCTACGAGCAGTACTTC.

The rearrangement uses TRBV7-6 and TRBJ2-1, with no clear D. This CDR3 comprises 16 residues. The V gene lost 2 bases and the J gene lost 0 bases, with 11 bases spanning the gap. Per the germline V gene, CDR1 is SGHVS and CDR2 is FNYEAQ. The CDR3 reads CASSLYSPSSYNEQFF. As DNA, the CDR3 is TGTGCCAGCAGCTTATATAGTCCGAGCTCCTACAATGAGCAGTTCTTC.

The CDR3 DNA reads TGTGCCAGCAGCCCGGTACAGGGAGACACAGATACGCAGTATTTT. Translating gives CASSPVQGDTDTQYF. This rearrangement joins TRBV7-3 to TRBJ2-3; possible D gene TRBD1, 6 bases. V lost 5 bases and J lost 2, with 14 bases in between. The CDR3 is 15 residues long. The germline CDR1 and CDR2 sequences are SGHTA and FQGTGA. Using reference TRBV7-3 and TRBJ2-3 for the parts outside the CDR3, the full variable domain is GAGVSQTPSNKVTEKGKYVELRCDPISGHTALYWYRQSLGQGPEFLIYFQGTGAADDSGLPNDRFFAVRPEGSVSTLKIQRTERGDSAVYLCASSPVQGDTDTQYFGPGTRLTVL.

CDR3 in amino acids: CASSIDKSVREKLFF. The CDR3 DNA reads TGTGCCAGCAGCATTGACAAGTCAGTCAGGGAAAAACTGTTTTTT. The gene calls are TRBV7-9 and TRBJ1-4; D is unclear. The germline V gene has CDR1 SEHNR and CDR2 FQNEAQ (reference sequence). With 5 bases removed from V and 8 bases from J, the gap between germline ends came to 18 bases. The CDR3 has 15 residues.

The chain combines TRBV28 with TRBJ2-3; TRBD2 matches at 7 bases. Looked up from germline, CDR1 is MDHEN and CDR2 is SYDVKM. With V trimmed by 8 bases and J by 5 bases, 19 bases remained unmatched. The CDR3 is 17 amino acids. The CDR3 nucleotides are TGTGCCAGCTCCCTCGGGATAACGGGGGGTGTGGTAGATACGCAGTATTTT. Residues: CASSLGITGGVVDTQYF. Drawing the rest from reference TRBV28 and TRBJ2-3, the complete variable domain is DVKVTQSSRYLVKRTGEKVFLECVQDMDHENMFWYRQDPGLGLRLIYFSYDVKMKEKGDIPEGYSVSREKKERFSLILESASTNQTSMYLCASSLGITGGVVDTQYFGPGTRLTVL.

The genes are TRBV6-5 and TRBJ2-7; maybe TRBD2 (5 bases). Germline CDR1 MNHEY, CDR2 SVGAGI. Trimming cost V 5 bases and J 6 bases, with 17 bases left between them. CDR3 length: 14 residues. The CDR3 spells CASSNLASRGEQYF. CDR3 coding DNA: TGTGCCAGCAGTAATCTTGCTTCCCGGGGCGAGCAGTACTTC.

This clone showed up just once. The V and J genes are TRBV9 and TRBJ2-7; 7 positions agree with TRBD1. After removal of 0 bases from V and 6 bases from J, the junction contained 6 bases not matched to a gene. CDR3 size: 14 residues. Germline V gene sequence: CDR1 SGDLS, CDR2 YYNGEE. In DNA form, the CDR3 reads TGTGCCAGCAGCGTAGAGACAGGGTCGGGCGAGCAGTACTTC. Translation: CASSVETGSGEQYF.

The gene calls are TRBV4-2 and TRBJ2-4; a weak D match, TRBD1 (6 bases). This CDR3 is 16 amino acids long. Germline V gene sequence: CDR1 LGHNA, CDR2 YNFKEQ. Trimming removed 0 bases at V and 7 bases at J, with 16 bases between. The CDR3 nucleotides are TGTGCCAGCAGCCAAGACCTGCTAGGGACATTGAACATTCAGTACTTC. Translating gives CASSQDLLGTLNIQYF.

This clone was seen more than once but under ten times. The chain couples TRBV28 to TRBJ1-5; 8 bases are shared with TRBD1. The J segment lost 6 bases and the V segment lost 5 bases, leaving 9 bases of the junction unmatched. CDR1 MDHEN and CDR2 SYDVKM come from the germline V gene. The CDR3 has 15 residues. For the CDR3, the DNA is TGTGCCAGCAGTCCTAGGACAGGGTCGGCTCAGCCCCAGCATTTT. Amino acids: CASSPRTGSAQPQHF.

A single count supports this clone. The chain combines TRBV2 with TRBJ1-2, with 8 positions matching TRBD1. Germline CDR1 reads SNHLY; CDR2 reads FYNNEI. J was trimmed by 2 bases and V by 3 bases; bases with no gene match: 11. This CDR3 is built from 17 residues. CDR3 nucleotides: TGTGCCAGCAGTGATGCGGGGATAAGACAGGGGAACTATGGCTACACCTTC. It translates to CASSDAGIRQGNYGYTF.

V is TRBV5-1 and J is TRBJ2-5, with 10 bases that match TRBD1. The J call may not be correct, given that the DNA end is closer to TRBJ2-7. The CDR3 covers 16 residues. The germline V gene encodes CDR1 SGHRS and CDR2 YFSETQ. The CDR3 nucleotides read TGCGCCAGCAGCTTTGCAGGGACAGGGGTCGCCTACGAGCAGTACTTC. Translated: CASSFAGTGVAYEQYF.

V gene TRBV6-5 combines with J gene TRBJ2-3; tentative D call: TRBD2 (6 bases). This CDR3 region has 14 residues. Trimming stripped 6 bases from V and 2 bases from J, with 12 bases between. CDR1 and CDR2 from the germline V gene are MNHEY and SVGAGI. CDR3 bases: TGTGCCAGCAGCCCGACGGGGGACACAGATACGCAGTATTTT. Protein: CASSPTGDTDTQYF.

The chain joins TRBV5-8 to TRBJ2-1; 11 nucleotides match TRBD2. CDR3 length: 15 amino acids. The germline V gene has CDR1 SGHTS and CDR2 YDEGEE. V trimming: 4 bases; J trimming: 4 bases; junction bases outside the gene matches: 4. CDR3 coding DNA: TGTGCCAGCAGCCCCGGGACTAGCGGTTACAATGAGCAGTTCTTC. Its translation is CASSPGTSGYNEQFF. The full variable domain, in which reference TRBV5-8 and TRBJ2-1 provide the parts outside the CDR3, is EAGVTQSPTHLIKTRGQQATLRCSPISGHTSVYWYQQALGLGLQFLLWYDEGEERNRGNFPPRFSGRQFPNYSSELNVNALELEDSALYLCASSPGTSGYNEQFFGPGTRLTVL.

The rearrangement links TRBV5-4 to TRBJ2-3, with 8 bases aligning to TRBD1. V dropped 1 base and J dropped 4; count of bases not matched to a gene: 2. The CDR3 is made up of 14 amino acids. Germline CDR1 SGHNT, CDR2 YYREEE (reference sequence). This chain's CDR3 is CASSLRQGSDTQYF. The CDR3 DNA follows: TGTGCCAGCAGCTTGCGACAGGGGTCAGATACGCAGTATTTT.

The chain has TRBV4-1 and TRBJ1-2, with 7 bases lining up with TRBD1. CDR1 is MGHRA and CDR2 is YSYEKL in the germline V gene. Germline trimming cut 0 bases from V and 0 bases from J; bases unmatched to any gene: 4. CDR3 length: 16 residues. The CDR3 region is CASSQDSGTANYGYTF. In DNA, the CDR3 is TGCGCCAGCAGCCAAGATTCGGGGACAGCTAACTATGGCTACACCTTC.

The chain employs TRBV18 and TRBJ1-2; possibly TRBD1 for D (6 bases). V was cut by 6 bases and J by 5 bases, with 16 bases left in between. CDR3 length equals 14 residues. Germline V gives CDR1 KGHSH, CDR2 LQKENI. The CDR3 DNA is TGTGCCAGCTCGAACTTCAGGGGCGGGTATGGCTACACCTTC. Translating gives CASSNFRGGYGYTF.

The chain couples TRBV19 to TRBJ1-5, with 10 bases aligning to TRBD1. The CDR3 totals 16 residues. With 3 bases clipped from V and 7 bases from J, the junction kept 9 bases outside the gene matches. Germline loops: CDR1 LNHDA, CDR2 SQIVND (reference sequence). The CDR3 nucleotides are TGTGCCAGTAGTATTATTGGGACAGGGGACGGGCAGCCCCAGCATTTT. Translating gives CASSIIGTGDGQPQHF.

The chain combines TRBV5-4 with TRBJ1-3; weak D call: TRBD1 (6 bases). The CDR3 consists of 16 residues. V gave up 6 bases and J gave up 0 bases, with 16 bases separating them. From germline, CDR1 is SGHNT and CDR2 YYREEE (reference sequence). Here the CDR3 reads CASTSGGYSSGNTIYF. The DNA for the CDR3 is TGTGCCAGCACCTCGGGGGGCTATAGCTCTGGAAACACCATATATTTT.

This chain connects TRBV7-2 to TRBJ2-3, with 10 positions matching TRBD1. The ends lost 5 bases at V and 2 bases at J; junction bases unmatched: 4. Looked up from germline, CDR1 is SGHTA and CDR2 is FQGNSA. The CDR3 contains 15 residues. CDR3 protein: CASSRQGANTDTQYF. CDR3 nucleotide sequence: TGTGCCAGCAGCCGACAGGGGGCGAACACAGATACGCAGTATTTT.

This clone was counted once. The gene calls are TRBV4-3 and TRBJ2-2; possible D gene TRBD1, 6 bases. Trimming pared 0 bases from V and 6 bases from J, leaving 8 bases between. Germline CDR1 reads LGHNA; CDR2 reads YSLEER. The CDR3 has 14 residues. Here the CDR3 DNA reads TGCGCCAGCAGCCAAGACAGGGGCCCCGGGGAGCTGTTTTTT. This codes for CASSQDRGPGELFF.

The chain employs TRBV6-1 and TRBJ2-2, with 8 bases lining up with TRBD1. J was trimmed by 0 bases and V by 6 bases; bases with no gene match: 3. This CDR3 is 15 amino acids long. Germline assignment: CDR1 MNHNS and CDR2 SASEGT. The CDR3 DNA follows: TGTGCCAGCAGAGCACAGGGGGCGAACACCGGGGAGCTGTTTTTT. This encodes CASRAQGANTGELFF.

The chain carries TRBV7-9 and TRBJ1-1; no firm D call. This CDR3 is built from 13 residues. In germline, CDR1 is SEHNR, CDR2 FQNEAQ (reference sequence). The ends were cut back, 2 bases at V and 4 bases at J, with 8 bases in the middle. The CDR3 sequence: CASSLLEGTEAFF. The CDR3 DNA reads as TGTGCCAGCAGCTTATTGGAGGGCACTGAAGCTTTCTTT.

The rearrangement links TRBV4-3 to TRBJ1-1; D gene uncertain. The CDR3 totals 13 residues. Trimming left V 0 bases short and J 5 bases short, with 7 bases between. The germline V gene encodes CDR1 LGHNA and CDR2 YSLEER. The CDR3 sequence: CASSQDRRTEAFF. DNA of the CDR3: TGCGCCAGCAGCCAAGACCGGAGGACTGAAGCTTTCTTT.

The CDR3 here is CASRPNRDSEAFF. In nucleotides, the CDR3 is TGTGCCAGCAGACCCAACCGGGACAGTGAAGCTTTCTTT. The chain is built from TRBV27 and TRBJ1-1; TRBD1 aligns across 7 bases. CDR1 MNHEY and CDR2 SMNVEV come from the germline V gene (reference sequence). The CDR3 is 13 amino acids. Trimming at V came to 6 bases and at J to 7 bases, leaving 8 bases not matched to a gene.